This T cell receptor (beta chain) was observed in a study of early T cells in non-severe SARS-CoV-2 infection. Study background: Sequencing used unsorted whole-blood bulk RNA, so chains lack pairing.

A remark on this clonotype: The antigen is undetermined.

Study results and caveats: There was a bias toward anti-spike CD8 responses in VDJdb matching, which missed private and CD4 specificities.

Attachment of unique molecular identifiers to individual cDNA molecules was performed. Using its own MiXCR run on the 5' RACE reads, TCRdb lists one record per CDR3 protein. Among 80,000 to 95,000 distinct CDR3 sequences, 12% were seen once, and the ten largest hold approximately 7%. The TCR was taken from an adult who was a healthcare worker with PCR-confirmed SARS-CoV-2 infection or an uninfected control (not recorded which). Sequenced: whole blood.

The CDR3 loop reads CASSIQAGGYEQYF. In DNA, the CDR3 is TGTGCCAGCAGTATCCAAGCGGGAGGTTACGAGCAGTACTTC. The rearrangement joins TRBV6-2 or TRBV6-3 to TRBJ2-7; 9 bases line up with TRBD2. Trimming cost V 5 bases and J 4 bases; bases outside gene matches: 6. The CDR3 totals 14 residues. Germline V lookup: CDR1 MNHEY, CDR2 SVGEGT.